This TCR beta chain emerged from a study of OX40 agonist ivuxolimab in advanced cancers. Across the study: At under 85% male, the cohort had a mean age of 60 years, ranging from about 23 to 79. Past anti-PD-1, anti-PD-L1 or anti-CTLA-4 therapy was accepted, and around 40% had received some. One hepatocellular carcinoma and a couple of cutaneous melanoma patients partially responded.

J was trimmed by 0 bases and V by 5 bases; bases with no gene match: 10. This CDR3 spans 18 amino acids. In germline, CDR1 is SGHAT, CDR2 FQNNGV. A word on this clone: Its specificity is unknown.

Data came from immunoSEQ multiplex PCR; TCRdb stores just in-frame clones and leaves some out. There are 65,000 to 80,000 clones in the sample; approximately 90% occur only once, and about 0.54% lies in the top ten. Whole-study findings and limits: The antigens recognized by the expanded peripheral T cells, that is their antigen specificity, were not determined.

The source of this sequence is an adult with an advanced solid tumor such as melanoma, head and neck, liver or kidney cancer. The sample was CD4+ or CD8+ T cells sorted from blood, taken in a trial of the OX40 agonist ivuxolimab. The chain combines TRBV11-2 with TRBJ2-1; 10 bases line up with TRBD1. Written as DNA, the CDR3 is TGTGCCAGCAGCACCCTGACAGGGGGCGCGAGCTCCTACAATGAGCAGTTCTTC. Its translation: CASSTLTGGASSYNEQFF.